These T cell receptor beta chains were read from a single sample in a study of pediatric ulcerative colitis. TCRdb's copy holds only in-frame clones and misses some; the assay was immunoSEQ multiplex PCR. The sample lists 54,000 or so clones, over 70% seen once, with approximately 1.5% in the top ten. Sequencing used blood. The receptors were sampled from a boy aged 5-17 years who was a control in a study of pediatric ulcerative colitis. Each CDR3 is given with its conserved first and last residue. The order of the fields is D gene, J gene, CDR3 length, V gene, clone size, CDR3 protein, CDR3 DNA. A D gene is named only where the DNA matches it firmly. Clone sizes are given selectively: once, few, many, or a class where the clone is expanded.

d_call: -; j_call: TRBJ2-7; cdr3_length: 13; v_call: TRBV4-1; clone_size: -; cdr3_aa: CASSQAPTGVPAF; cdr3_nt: TGCGCCAGCAGCCAAGCCCCGACAGGTGTTCCCGCCTTC
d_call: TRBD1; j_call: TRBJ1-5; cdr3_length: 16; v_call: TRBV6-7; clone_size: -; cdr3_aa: CASSPYGTGGRQPQHF; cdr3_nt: TGTGCCAGCAGCCCCTACGGGACAGGGGGCAGGCAGCCCCAGCATTTT
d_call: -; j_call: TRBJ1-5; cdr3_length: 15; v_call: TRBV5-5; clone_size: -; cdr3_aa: CASSTGRSGNQPQHF; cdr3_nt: TGTGCCAGCAGCACAGGGAGGTCCGGCAATCAGCCCCAGCATTTT
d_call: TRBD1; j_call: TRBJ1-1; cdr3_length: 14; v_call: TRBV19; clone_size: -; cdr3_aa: CASSFDRGRTEAFF; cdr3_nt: TGTGCCAGTAGTTTCGACAGGGGTCGCACTGAAGCTTTCTTT
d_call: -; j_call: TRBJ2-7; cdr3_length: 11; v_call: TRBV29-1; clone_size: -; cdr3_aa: CSGRSSYEQYF; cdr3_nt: TGCAGCGGTCGAAGCTCCTACGAGCAGTACTTC
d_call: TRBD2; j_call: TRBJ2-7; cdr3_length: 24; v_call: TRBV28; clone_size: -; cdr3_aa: CASSFTMPPRLAGGPLKPSYEQYF; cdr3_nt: TGTGCCAGCAGTTTTACAATGCCCCCTCGACTAGCGGGAGGGCCCCTTAAACCCTCCTACGAGCAGTACTTC
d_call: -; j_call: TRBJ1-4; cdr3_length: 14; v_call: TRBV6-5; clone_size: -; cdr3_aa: CASSYGSDGEKLFF; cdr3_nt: TGTGCCAGCAGTTACGGTTCTGACGGAGAAAAACTGTTTTTT
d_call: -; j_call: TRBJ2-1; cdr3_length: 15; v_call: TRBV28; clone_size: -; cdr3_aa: CASSWEYSSYNEQFF; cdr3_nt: TGTGCCAGCAGTTGGGAGTACAGCTCCTACAATGAGCAGTTCTTC
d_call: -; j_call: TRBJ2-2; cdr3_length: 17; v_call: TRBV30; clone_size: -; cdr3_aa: CAWSVNPSQGGTGELFF; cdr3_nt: TGTGCCTGGAGTGTAAACCCCAGCCAGGGTGGCACCGGGGAGCTGTTTTTT
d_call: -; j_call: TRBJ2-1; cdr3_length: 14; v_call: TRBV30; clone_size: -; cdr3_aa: CAWTTETDYNEQFF; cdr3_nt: TGTGCCTGGACGACAGAAACTGATTACAATGAGCAGTTCTTC
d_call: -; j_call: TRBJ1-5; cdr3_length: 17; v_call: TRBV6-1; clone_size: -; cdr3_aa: CASSDRRTASLWKPQHF; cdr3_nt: TGTGCCAGCAGTGACAGGCGTACCGCAAGCCTTTGGAAGCCCCAGCATTTT
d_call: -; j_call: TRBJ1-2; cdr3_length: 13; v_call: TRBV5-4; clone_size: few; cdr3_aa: CASSLWGDYGYTF; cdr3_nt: TGTGCCAGCAGCTTATGGGGTGACTATGGCTACACCTTC
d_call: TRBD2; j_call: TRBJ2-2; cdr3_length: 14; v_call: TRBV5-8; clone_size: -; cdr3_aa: CASSRGGAPGELFF; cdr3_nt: TGTGCCAGCAGCCGCGGGGGGGCCCCCGGGGAGCTGTTTTTT
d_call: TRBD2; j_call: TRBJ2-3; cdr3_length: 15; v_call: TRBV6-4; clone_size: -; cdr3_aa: CASSPSGAAADTQYF; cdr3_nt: TGTGCCAGCAGTCCTAGCGGGGCCGCTGCGGATACGCAGTATTTT
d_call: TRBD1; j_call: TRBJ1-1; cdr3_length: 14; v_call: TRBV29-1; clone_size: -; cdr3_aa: CSGHRGRGDTEAFF; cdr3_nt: TGCAGCGGGCACAGGGGGCGCGGGGACACTGAAGCTTTCTTT
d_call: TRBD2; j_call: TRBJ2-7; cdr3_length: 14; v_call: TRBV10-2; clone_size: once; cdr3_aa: CASSSGGRSYEQYF; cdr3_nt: TGCGCCAGCAGCTCGGGGGGTCGCTCCTACGAGCAGTACTTC
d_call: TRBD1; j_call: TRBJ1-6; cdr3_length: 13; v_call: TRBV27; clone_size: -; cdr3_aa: CASSVQGNSPLHF; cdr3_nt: TGTGCCAGCAGTGTACAGGGGAATTCACCCCTCCACTTT
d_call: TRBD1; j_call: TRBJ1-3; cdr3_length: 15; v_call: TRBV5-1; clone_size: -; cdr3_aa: CASSYTGVGGNTIYF; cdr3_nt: TGCGCCAGCAGCTATACAGGGGTCGGAGGAAACACCATATATTTT
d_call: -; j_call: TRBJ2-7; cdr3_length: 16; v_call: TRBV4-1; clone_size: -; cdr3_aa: CASSRLGQSGAYEQYF; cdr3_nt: TGCGCCAGCAGCCGATTGGGCCAATCAGGGGCCTACGAGCAGTACTTC
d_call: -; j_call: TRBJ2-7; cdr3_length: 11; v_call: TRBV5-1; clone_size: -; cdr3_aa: CASSSSYEQYF; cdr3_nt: TGCGCCAGCAGCTCCTCCTACGAGCAGTACTTC
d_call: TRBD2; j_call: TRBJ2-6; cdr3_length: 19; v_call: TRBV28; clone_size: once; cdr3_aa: CASSPKSGRALGGANVLTF; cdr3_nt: TGTGCCAGCAGTCCTAAGAGCGGGAGGGCCTTAGGTGGGGCCAACGTCCTGACTTTC
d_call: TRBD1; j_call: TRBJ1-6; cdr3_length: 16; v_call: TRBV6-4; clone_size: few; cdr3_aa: CASSPGEGQGDSPLHF; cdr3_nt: TGTGCCAGCAGTCCCGGGGAAGGACAGGGTGATTCACCCCTCCACTTT
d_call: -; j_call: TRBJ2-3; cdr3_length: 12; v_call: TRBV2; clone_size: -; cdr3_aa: CASRGGTDTQYF; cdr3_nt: TGTGCCAGCAGGGGTGGCACAGATACGCAGTATTTT
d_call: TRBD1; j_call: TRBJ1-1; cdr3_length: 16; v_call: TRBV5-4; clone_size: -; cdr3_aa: CASSYTGGGMNTEAFF; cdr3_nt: TGTGCCAGCAGCTATACAGGGGGGGGAATGAACACTGAAGCTTTCTTT
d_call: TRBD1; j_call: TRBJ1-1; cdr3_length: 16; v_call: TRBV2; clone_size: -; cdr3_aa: CASSEANRGLHTEAFF; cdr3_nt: TGTGCCAGCAGTGAAGCGAACAGGGGGCTACACACTGAAGCTTTCTTT
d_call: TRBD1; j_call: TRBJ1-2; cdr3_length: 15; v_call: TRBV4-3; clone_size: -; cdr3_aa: CASSQLQGVNYGYTF; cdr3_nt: TGCGCCAGCAGCCAACTACAGGGGGTTAACTATGGCTACACCTTC
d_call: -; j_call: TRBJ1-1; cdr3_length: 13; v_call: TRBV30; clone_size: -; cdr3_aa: CAWSVGSNTEAFF; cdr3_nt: TGTGCCTGGAGTGTAGGGTCGAACACTGAAGCTTTCTTT
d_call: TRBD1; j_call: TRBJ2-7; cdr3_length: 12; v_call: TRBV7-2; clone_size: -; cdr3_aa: CASKTGDYEQYF; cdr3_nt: TGTGCCAGCAAGACAGGGGACTACGAGCAGTACTTC
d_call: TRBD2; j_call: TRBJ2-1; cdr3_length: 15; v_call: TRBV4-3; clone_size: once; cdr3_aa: CASSRTSGGAWEQFF; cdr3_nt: TGCGCCAGCAGCCGAACTAGCGGGGGGGCCTGGGAGCAGTTCTTC
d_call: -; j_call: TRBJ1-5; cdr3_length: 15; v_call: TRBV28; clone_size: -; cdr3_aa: CASSPLSTSNQPQHF; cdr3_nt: TGTGCCAGCAGCCCTCTTTCGACAAGCAATCAGCCCCAGCATTTT
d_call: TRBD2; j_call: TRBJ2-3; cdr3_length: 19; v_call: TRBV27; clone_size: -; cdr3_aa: CASSLARSGGLIVTDTQYF; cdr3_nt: TGTGCCAGCAGTTTGGCCCGAAGCGGGGGCCTTATCGTCACAGATACGCAGTATTTT
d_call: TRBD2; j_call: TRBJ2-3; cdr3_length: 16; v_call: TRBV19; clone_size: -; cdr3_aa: CASSIAPAGGIDTQYF; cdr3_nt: TGTGCCAGTAGTATAGCTCCAGCGGGAGGTATAGATACGCAGTATTTT
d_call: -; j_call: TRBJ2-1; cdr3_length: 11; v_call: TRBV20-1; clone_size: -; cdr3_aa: CSARDLNEQFF; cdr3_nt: TGCAGTGCTAGAGATCTCAATGAGCAGTTCTTC
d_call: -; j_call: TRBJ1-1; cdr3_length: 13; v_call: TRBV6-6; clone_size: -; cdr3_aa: CATRPLINTEAFF; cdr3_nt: TGTGCCACCCGGCCTCTAATAAACACTGAAGCTTTCTTT
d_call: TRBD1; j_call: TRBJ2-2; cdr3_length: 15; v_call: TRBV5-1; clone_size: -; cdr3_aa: CASSWDRVDTGELFF; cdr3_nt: TGCGCCAGCAGTTGGGACAGGGTGGACACCGGGGAGCTGTTTTTT
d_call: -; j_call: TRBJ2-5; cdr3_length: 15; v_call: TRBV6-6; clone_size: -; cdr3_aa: CASSFPATGKETQYF; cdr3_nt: TGTGCCAGCAGTTTCCCGGCGACAGGCAAAGAGACCCAGTACTTC
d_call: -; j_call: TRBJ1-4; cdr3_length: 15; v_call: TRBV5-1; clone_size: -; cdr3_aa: CASSADYPPSRKLFF; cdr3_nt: TGCGCCAGCAGCGCGGACTATCCGCCCTCTCGAAAACTGTTTTTT
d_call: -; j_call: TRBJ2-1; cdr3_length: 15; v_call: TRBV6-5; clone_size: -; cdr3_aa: CASSYSGGNLNEQFF; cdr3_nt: TGTGCCAGCAGTTACTCAGGAGGTAATTTAAATGAGCAGTTCTTC
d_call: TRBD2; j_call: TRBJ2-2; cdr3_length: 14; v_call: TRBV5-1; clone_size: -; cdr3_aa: CASSSGLVAGELFF; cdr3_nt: TGCGCCAGCAGCTCTGGACTAGTTGCCGGGGAGCTGTTTTTT
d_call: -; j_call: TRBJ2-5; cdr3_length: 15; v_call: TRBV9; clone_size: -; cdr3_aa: CASSVAETGGETQYF; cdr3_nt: TGTGCCAGCAGCGTAGCTGAGACGGGTGGGGAGACCCAGTACTTC
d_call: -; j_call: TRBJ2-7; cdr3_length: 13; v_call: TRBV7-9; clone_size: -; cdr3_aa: CASSLEGSDEQYF; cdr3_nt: TGTGCCAGCAGCTTAGAGGGTTCAGACGAGCAGTACTTC
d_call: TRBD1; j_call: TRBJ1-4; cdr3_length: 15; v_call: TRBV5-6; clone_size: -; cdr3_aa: CASSERTGEGEKLFF; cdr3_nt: TGTGCCAGCAGCGAACGGACAGGGGAAGGTGAAAAACTGTTTTTT
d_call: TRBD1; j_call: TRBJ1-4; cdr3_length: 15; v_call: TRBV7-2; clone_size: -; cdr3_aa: CASSSPGQGREKLFF; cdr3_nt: TGTGCCAGCAGCTCACCGGGACAGGGACGGGAAAAACTGTTTTTT
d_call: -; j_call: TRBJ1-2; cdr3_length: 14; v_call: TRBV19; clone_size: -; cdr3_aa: CASSISADRYGYTF; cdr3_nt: TGTGCCAGTAGTATCTCGGCGGATCGTTATGGCTACACCTTC
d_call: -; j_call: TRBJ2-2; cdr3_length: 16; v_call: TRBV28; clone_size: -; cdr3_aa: CASSLHKAENTGELFF; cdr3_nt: TGTGCCAGCAGTTTACACAAGGCTGAGAACACCGGGGAGCTGTTTTTT
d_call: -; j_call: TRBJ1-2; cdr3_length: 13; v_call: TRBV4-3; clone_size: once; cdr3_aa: CASRANANYGYTF; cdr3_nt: TGCGCCAGCAGGGCGAATGCTAACTATGGCTACACCTTC
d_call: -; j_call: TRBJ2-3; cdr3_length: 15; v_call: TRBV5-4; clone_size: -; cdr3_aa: CASSLIGGRGDTQYF; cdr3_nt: TGTGCCAGCAGCCTCATAGGAGGCAGGGGTGATACGCAGTATTTT
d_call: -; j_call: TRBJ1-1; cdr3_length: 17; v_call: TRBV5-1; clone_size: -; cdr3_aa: CASSSLPGGDANTEAFF; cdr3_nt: TGCGCCAGCAGCTCCCTTCCGGGGGGCGACGCCAACACTGAAGCTTTCTTT
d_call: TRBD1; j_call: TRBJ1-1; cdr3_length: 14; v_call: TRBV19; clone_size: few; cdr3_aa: CASSRGQEYTEAFF; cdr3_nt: TGTGCCAGTAGTAGGGGACAGGAGTACACTGAAGCTTTCTTT
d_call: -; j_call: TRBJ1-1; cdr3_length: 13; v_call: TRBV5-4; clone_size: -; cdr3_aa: CASSLDRHTEAFF; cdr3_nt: TGTGCCAGCAGCTTGGATCGTCACACTGAAGCTTTCTTT
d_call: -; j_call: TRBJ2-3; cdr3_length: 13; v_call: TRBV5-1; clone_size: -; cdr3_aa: CASSPAGLGSQYF; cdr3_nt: TGCGCCAGCAGCCCGGCCGGCTTGGGCTCGCAGTATTTT
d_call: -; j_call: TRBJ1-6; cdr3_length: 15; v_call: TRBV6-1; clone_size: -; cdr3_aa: CASSTGTVDNSPLHF; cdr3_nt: TGTGCCAGCAGTACCGGGACGGTGGATAATTCACCCCTCCACTTT
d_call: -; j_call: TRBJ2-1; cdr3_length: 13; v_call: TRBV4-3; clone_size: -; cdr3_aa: CASSQSVDNEQFF; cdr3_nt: TGCGCCAGCAGCCAATCTGTCGACAATGAGCAGTTCTTC
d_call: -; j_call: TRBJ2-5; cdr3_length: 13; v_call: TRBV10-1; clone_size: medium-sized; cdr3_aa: CASSGQVQETQYF; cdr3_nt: TGCGCCAGCAGTGGACAGGTCCAAGAGACCCAGTACTTC
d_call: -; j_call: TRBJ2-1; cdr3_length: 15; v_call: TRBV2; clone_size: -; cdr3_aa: CASSEAPPGESEQFF; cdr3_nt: TGTGCCAGCAGTGAAGCCCCGCCCGGGGAATCGGAGCAGTTCTTC
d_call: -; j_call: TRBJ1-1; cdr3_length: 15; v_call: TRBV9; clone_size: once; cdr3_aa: CASSVGWGRGTEAFF; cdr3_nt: TGTGCCAGCAGCGTAGGGTGGGGACGGGGCACTGAAGCTTTCTTT
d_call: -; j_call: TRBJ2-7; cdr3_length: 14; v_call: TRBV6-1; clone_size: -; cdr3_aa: CASCRDLSSYEQYF; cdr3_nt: TGTGCCAGCTGTAGAGACTTAAGCTCCTACGAGCAGTACTTC
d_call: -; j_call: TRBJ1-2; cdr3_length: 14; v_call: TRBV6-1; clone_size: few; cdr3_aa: CASSESHQNYGYTF; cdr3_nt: TGTGCCAGCAGTGAATCGCACCAAAACTATGGCTACACCTTC